Listed here are 10 T cell receptor beta chains from one sample, sequenced in a study of T cells in Graves' hyperthyroidism and ophthalmopathy. Amplification of TCR beta CDR3 regions used RNA as the template. TCR CDR3 regions were first amplified by RT-PCR with HTBI primers. Using its own MiXCR run on the multiplex PCR reads, TCRdb lists one record per CDR3 protein. Of around 240,000 distinct CDR3 sequences listed, roughly 15% are singletons. Sequenced input: blood. Every receptor here comes from a woman aged 40 to 49 with Graves' hyperthyroidism that later progressed to Graves' ophthalmopathy.

Ten or more counts support this clonotype. V is TRBV6-5 and J is TRBJ2-1; 11 bases are a match to TRBD2. This CDR3 contains 18 residues. In germline, CDR1 is MNHEY, CDR2 SVGAGI. V trimming: 0 bases; J trimming: 10 bases; junction bases outside the gene matches: 14. The CDR3 nucleotides are TGTGCCAGCAGTTACTCGAAAGTAGGTCTAGCGGGAGGATACGAGCAGTTCTTC. This sequence encodes CASSYSKVGLAGGYEQFF.

This clonotype has a count of ten or more. The V and J genes are TRBV6-1 and TRBJ2-6, with D unresolved. Germline V lookup: CDR1 MNHNS, CDR2 SASEGT. This CDR3 is built from 13 residues. Trimming pared 6 bases from V and 8 bases from J, leaving 11 bases between. The chain's CDR3 is CASSPGPSNVLTF. In DNA, the CDR3 is TGTGCCAGCAGCCCAGGTCCCTCCAACGTCCTGACTTTC.

The J gene is TRBJ2-2, the V gene TRBV18; 9 nucleotides line up with TRBD1. Germline lookup yields CDR1 KGHSH and CDR2 LQKENI. The V segment lost 1 base and the J segment 6 bases; nucleotides outside the gene matches: 9. The CDR3 has 17 residues. CDR3 DNA: TGTGCCAGCTCACCACTTTGGACAGGGGATTGGTCCGGGGAGCTGTTTTTT. Amino acids: CASSPLWTGDWSGELFF.

This clonotype has ten or more counts. This chain uses TRBV9 with TRBJ2-7, with D possibly being TRBD2 (6 bases). The CDR3 extends over 16 amino acids. Germline CDR1 and CDR2: SGDLS and YYNGEE. The V and J ends lost 4 bases and 3 bases respectively, with 20 bases between them. This CDR3 is CASSPSPSLANYEQYF. The CDR3 DNA reads TGTGCCAGCAGCCCCTCTCCCTCACTAGCAAACTACGAGCAGTACTTC.

This clonotype has a count of ten or more. The J gene is TRBJ1-1, the V gene TRBV6-1; 7 nucleotides align to TRBD1. CDR1 and CDR2 from the germline V gene are MNHNS and SASEGT. There are 12 residues in the CDR3. Trimming cost V 6 bases and J 11 bases; bases outside gene matches: 9. CDR3 in amino acids: CASSRTGLLAFF. The DNA of the CDR3 is TGTGCCAGCAGCCGGACAGGCCTCCTGGCTTTCTTT.

This clonotype appeared many times. This rearrangement joins TRBV11-2 to TRBJ2-1; D might be TRBD2 (7 bases). The ends were cut back, 4 bases at V and 1 base at J, with 20 bases in the middle. Germline V gene sequence: CDR1 SGHAT, CDR2 FQNNGV. The CDR3 extends over 18 amino acids. CDR3 coding DNA: TGTGCCAGCAGCTCCACCCTACTGGGGGGGGCTTCCTACAATGAGCAGTTCTTC. It codes for CASSSTLLGGASYNEQFF. Based on the CDR3 plus reference TRBV11-2 and TRBJ2-1, the full variable domain is EAGVAQSPRYKIIEKRQSVAFWCNPISGHATLYWYQQILGQGPKLLIQFQNNGVVDDSQLPKDRFSAERLKGVDSTLKIQPAKLEDSAVYLCASSSTLLGGASYNEQFFGPGTRLTVL.

This clonotype has at least ten counts. The chain is built from TRBV3-1 and TRBJ1-6, with unresolved D. V shed 1 base and J shed 9 bases, with 10 bases lying between them. The CDR3 is 14 residues long. In germline, CDR1 is LGHDT, CDR2 YNNKEL (reference sequence). The DNA of the CDR3 is TGTGCCAGCAGCCAAGGGGAGGGCGGTTCACCCCTCCACTTT. Translation: CASSQGEGGSPLHF.

This clonotype has a count of ten or more. The chain joins TRBV29-1 to TRBJ2-7; either TRBD1 or TRBD2 may fit D (5 bases each). The CDR3 totals 14 residues. Germline CDR1 SQVTM, CDR2 ANQGSEA. The V and J ends lost 0 bases and 4 bases respectively, with 13 bases between them. CDR3 region: CSVEDGANLYEQYF. CDR3 in DNA: TGCAGCGTTGAAGACGGGGCTAACCTTTACGAGCAGTACTTC.

The gene calls are TRBV19 and TRBJ2-1; 8 bases line up with TRBD1. V trimming: 6 bases; J trimming: 2 bases; junction bases outside the gene matches: 18. The CDR3 covers 19 residues. Germline values: CDR1 LNHDA, CDR2 SQIVND (reference sequence). The CDR3 is CASSASGTGYPEPYNEQFF. CDR3 in DNA: TGTGCCAGTAGCGCCTCCGGGACAGGCTATCCGGAGCCCTACAATGAGCAGTTCTTC.

To note about this clonotype: This clone may be a read error of a much larger clone one base away. In this CDR3 the conserved last residue, phenylalanine or tryptophan, is missing, so a read error is likely. The DNA for the CDR3 is TGTGCCTGGAGTGCGGGGACTAGCGGGCACCCGAGCAAAAACATTCAGTACCTC. This gives the protein CAWSAGTSGHPSKNIQYL. V is TRBV30 and J is TRBJ2-4, with 12 bases aligning to TRBD2. The germline V gene encodes CDR1 GTSNPN and CDR2 SVGIG (reference sequence). V gave up 1 base and J gave up 3 bases; unmatched junction bases: 10. The CDR3 contains 18 residues.